The sequence of this T cell receptor (beta chain) was determined in a study of blood T cells in healthy people across ages. Study-wide findings and caveats: In long-lived donors, naive CD4+ cell counts and diversity exceeded those of aged donors. The recorded TCR beta diversity per million T cells decreased in a roughly linear manner with age.

Extractions gave at least 5.5 micrograms of total RNA per sample. This clonotype has more than one count but fewer than ten. Its antigen is still unknown. V gave up 3 bases and J gave up 7 bases, with 16 bases separating them. This CDR3 is 14 amino acids long. Alongside a J-beta primer mix, a sample-barcoded 5' primer served in a second PCR lasting 7 to 11 cycles. TCRdb itself ran the 5' RACE reads through MiXCR, one entry per CDR3 protein. In the table there are around 870,000 distinct CDR3 sequences, under 30% of which are singletons. The J gene is TRBJ2-7, the V gene TRBV12-3 or TRBV12-4, with D tentatively TRBD2 (6 bases). The source of this sequence is an elderly woman in good health. The sequenced sample was blood. The CDR3 loop is CASSFRLENNEQYF. CDR3 DNA: TGTGCCAGCAGTTTCCGACTAGAAAACAATGAGCAGTACTTC.